The 10 T cell receptor beta chains in this list originate from one sample, sequenced in a study of T-cell memory formation after mild COVID-19. TCRdb itself ran the 5' RACE reads through MiXCR, one entry per CDR3 protein. Seen here are some 200,000 distinct CDR3 sequences, over 20% observed once, and the top ten hold 23%. The sequenced material came from PBMCs or a T cell subset sorted from them (not recorded which). The receptors stem from an adult woman who had mild COVID-19 (a few samples of this study predate the infection). Cell type and time point are not known.

This chain connects TRBV29-1 to TRBJ2-1, with TRBD2 matching 13 bases. The length of the CDR3 is 15 residues. Germline CDR1 SQVTM, CDR2 ANQGSEA. V dropped 7 bases and J dropped 1; count of bases not matched to a gene: 4. CDR3: CSGGLAGASYNEQFF. The CDR3 DNA is TGCAGCGGTGGACTAGCGGGAGCATCCTACAATGAGCAGTTCTTC.

The CDR3 nucleotides are TGTGCCAGCAGCCCCAGCGGGACAGGGGGCGAGCAGTACTTC. This gives the protein CASSPSGTGGEQYF. The chain recombines TRBV4-2 with TRBJ2-7; 11 bases match TRBD1. Germline V lookup: CDR1 LGHNA, CDR2 YNFKEQ. Germline trimming cut 4 bases from V and 6 bases from J; bases unmatched to any gene: 5. CDR3 length: 14 amino acids.

The rearrangement joins TRBV15 to TRBJ2-2, with 11 bases identical to TRBD1. The junction had 14 bases not matched to a gene; V was cut back by 2 bases and J by 3 bases. The CDR3 runs to 20 residues. Germline CDR1 LNHNV, CDR2 YYDKDF (reference sequence). The DNA of the CDR3 is TGTGCCACCAGCAGACCCCGGACAGGGGGCCTGGTCCCGTACACCGGGGAGCTGTTTTTT. Translation gives CATSRPRTGGLVPYTGELFF.

The rearrangement joins TRBV6-5 to TRBJ1-1, with unresolved D. This CDR3 region has 13 residues. Germline V gene data show CDR1 as MNHEY and CDR2 as SVGAGI. Trimming stripped 6 bases from V and 4 bases from J, with 12 bases between. CDR3 in amino acids: CASSLGQVTEAFF. The CDR3 DNA reads as TGTGCCAGCAGCCTCGGGCAGGTCACTGAAGCTTTCTTT.

The chain uses TRBV24-1 and TRBJ1-4; D unclear. The CDR3 spans 17 residues. Germline lookup yields CDR1 KGHDR and CDR2 SFDVKD. V lost 4 bases and J lost 0, with 14 bases in between. The chain's CDR3 is CATSDSRDGATNEKLFF. As DNA, the CDR3 is TGTGCCACCAGTGACTCTCGTGATGGGGCAACTAATGAAAAACTGTTTTTT.

The chain uses TRBV4-3 and TRBJ2-1; 11 bases agree with TRBD2. Germline CDR1 LGHNA, CDR2 YSLEER. V dropped 4 bases and J dropped 8; count of bases not matched to a gene: 7. There are 15 residues in the CDR3. The CDR3 nucleotides are TGCGCCAGCAGCCCACTAGCGGGAGATCATGATGAGCAGTTCTTC. Protein product: CASSPLAGDHDEQFF.

The J gene is TRBJ2-7, the V gene TRBV11-2; D ambiguous. Trimming shortened V by 10 bases and J by 0 bases, and 13 bases separated the two germline ends. The CDR3 loop spans 13 amino acids. Germline assignment: CDR1 SGHAT and CDR2 FQNNGV. CDR3 DNA sequence: TGTGCCACCGGAGACGAGTTCTCCTACGAGCAGTACTTC. It is translated as CATGDEFSYEQYF.

A few counts support this clonotype. The V gene is TRBV15, the J gene TRBJ2-3; tentatively, D is TRBD1 (6 bases). CDR1 is LNHNV and CDR2 is YYDKDF in the germline V gene (reference sequence). The CDR3 length is 18 residues. V was cut by 0 bases and J by 3 bases, with 19 bases left in between. The CDR3: CATSRESGTRLGTDTQYF. The CDR3 DNA reads as TGTGCCACCAGCAGAGAAAGTGGGACACGATTAGGGACAGATACGCAGTATTTT.

J is TRBJ1-5 and V is TRBV12-3 or TRBV12-4; D ambiguous. The CDR3 sequence is 12 residues long. Deletions cut 5 bases from V and 7 bases from J, with 9 bases between. CDR3 loop: CASSPGTQPQHF. The CDR3 nucleotides are TGTGCCAGCAGTCCCGGCACCCAGCCCCAGCATTTT.

This sequence joins TRBV2 and TRBJ2-5; D call uncertain. V was pared by 2 bases and J by 1 base, with 8 bases between. Germline loops: CDR1 SNHLY, CDR2 FYNNEI. The CDR3 has 14 residues. CDR3 residues: CASSERWTQETQYF. The DNA for the CDR3 is TGTGCCAGCAGTGAAAGGTGGACCCAAGAGACCCAGTACTTC.